This TCR beta chain was profiled in a study of cytomegalovirus exposure and HLA in healthy donors (dated by TCRdb to about 2017). Concerning the study at large: According to an earlier analysis of a few hundred of the donors, about 180 million T cells yielded some 110 million unique TCR beta sequences and 276 Gb of sequence data. Across about 370 genotyped donors of the cohort, an average of approximately 240,000 unique TCR beta nucleotide sequences per donor were sequenced, and 15% to 20% of those sequences were non-productive. The study aimed to test whether cataloging public T cell receptors could reveal signatures of past pathogen exposure. High-throughput TCR immunosequencing, statistical association of individual TCRs with disease status, and machine learning were combined to predict cytomegalovirus infection status. Donor age, sex, ethnicity and CMV serostatus were compiled alongside the repertoire data. Rather than using new phenotypic data, the later analysis identified candidate immune exposures from TCR beta sequences and from how often those sequences occurred across donors. Of the 300 to 500 genotyped donors, 80% to 90% were placed in the genetic ancestry cluster associated with self-reported Caucasian donors. Every repertoire in the discovery cohort had been generated on one and the same sequencing platform. To study patterns of TCR occurrence, a later analysis re-analyzed previously published TCR beta repertoires from 600 to 750 donors and added high-resolution HLA genotyping. HLA typing included class I and class II loci at four-digit resolution. A separate validation cohort of about 110 different subjects was used in addition to the 666-subject first cohort. An earlier analysis of around 580 of the donors used high-throughput TCR beta sequencing to judge whether each TCR beta V gene segment behaved as functional or pseudogenic. Genome-wide SNP genotypes for about 60% of the 666 donors were used in a later genetic analysis, which treated that subset as a discovery cohort. The T cell repertoires of 550 to 850 subjects were profiled by immunosequencing and related to cytomegalovirus serostatus. An early release covering roughly 580 HLA-typed donors comprised 300 to 350 gigabases of sequencing data and 85 million to 100 million unique TCR sequences. Typing coverage varied by locus: about 629-630 donors for A, B, C, DRB1 and DQB1; approximately 520 for DQA1; more than 600 for DPA1; 450 to 480 for DPB1. Because of strong linkage in the cohort, 5 or 6 DR-DQ haplotypes were treated as single units for association and clustering.

The library was prepared using the immunoSEQ multiplex PCR assay. The multiplex PCR relied on a mix of 60 forward primers for TCR Vbeta segments and 13 reverse primers for TCR Jbeta segments. A multiplex PCR assay on genomic DNA amplified the CDR3 region of rearranged TCR beta genes. On the Illumina HiSeq System, the amplified TCR beta libraries were sequenced as 87-base-pair reads. Per the authors' processing: Across the 600 to 700 repertoires, a later analysis counted 80 million or so unique TCR beta chains, 9.5 million to 13 million of which were shared by at least two donors. To remove PCR and sequencing errors, raw reads were error-corrected and collapsed into unique sequences using a nearest-neighbor algorithm that merged closely related sequences. Alignment of CDR3 sequences to IMGT reference sequences was used to assign V, D and J gene segments. For a sequence to be retained, a match of at least six nucleotides to both a V gene segment and a J gene segment was required. A rearrangement counted as productive if the CDR3 had no stop codons and remained in frame with V and J, and every other rearrangement counted as non-productive. CDR3 was defined according to IMGT convention as the region running from the second conserved V-encoded cysteine to the conserved J-encoded phenylalanine. Sequences without an unambiguous match to a single V gene segment were excluded from the earlier analysis of over 500 of the donors. An earlier analysis of 500 to 700 of the donors classified V segments as functional when productive rearrangements were above 56.7% and as segregating when the standard deviation between donors was above 5%. A statistical classification framework was built to diagnose cytomegalovirus status from the catalog of TCR beta chain sequences. In a later analysis, TCR nucleotide sequences were compared against IMGT/GENE-DB human TR gene sequences so that V and J genes could be assigned. The TCRdist pipeline was used in a later analysis to assign CDR3 sequences and most-parsimonious VDJ recombination scenarios. In a later analysis, every TCR beta chain was defined by the combination of its CDR3 amino acid sequence and its V-gene family, and reads without a unique V-gene family were dropped. A later analysis removed roughly 590 highly shared, low-generation-probability nucleotide sequences to deal with suspected cross-contamination and a sequencing artifact. In a later analysis, a clonal expansion index for each public chain was calculated from normalized within-repertoire ranks of inferred template counts. In a later analysis, generation probabilities were computed using a VDJ recombination model fitted to out-of-frame rearrangements, and the results were checked against IGoR. In a later analysis, TCR-TCR, TCR-HLA and TCR-CMV co-occurrence was scored with hypergeometric tests, and a repertoire-size bias correction was applied to TCR pairs. To estimate false discovery rates, a later analysis permuted the HLA or CMV assignments 20 times. In a later analysis, co-occurring TCRs were grouped using DBSCAN, and TCRdist sequence similarity was added for clustering within HLA-allele-positive subsets. Repertoires with fewer than 30,000 or more than 120,000 public chains, plus five repertoires with anomalous nucleotide sharing, were excluded from co-occurrence clustering. Here the immuneACCESS table is served through TCRdb, limited to in-frame sequences with V and J called. Missing clones are a known gap in these copies; in checked studies unresolved V genes cover under half, and the rest lacks a known reason. For V, J and clone size, that table is used; D and trimming come from the DNA. This sample's table carries roughly 55,000 clones. The top ten hold 11% of the sample.

Study-wide conclusions, independent of this receptor: The sequencing pipeline was judged likely to have produced a cluster of highly shared sequence variants as a technical artifact. According to a later analysis, TCR association rates differed among HLA loci, with DRB1 alleles showing the most associated TCRs and HLA-C alleles showing the fewest. When HLA alleles, especially DR and DQ, strongly co-occurred, attributing TCR associations to individual alleles was difficult. Compared with the approximately 710-donor mean, donors in an Asian-associated ancestry cluster had fewer N-insertions in productive TCRs, according to a later genetic analysis. Most TCR sequences were observed very rarely across donors, whereas some public TCRs were present in many individuals. It was suggested by the authors that the approach could potentially be generalized to other disease states and immunological phenotypes. In both the original and validation cohorts, the classifier was reported to diagnose cytomegalovirus status with high specificity and sensitivity. Most CMV-associated TCR beta chains appeared to be HLA-restricted in a later analysis, and the HLA associations seemed to be driven largely by CMV exposure. Correlated functional status among segregating V segments might be attributable to linkage disequilibrium, but an unknown experimental factor could not be ruled out. A further reported finding was that TCR beta sequences accurately predicted the HLA-A and HLA-B alleles for most subjects in the first cohort. Because counts were too low, roughly 18 rarely observed V segments, including chromosome 9 orphons, were left out of the earlier analysis of a few hundred of the donors. The only immune exposure information available for the cohort was CMV serostatus. Some IMGT-functional V segments, including TRBV6-2 and TRBV6-3, could not be told apart with the 87-base-pair reads, so those segments were excluded. A later analysis associated 15,000 or so TCR beta sequences with specific HLA alleles at a false discovery rate of 0.05. This cohort had only TCR beta chains sequenced, and the lack of alpha or paired-chain data limited which features could be detected. Three of the identified cytomegalovirus-associated TCR beta chains were confirmed in vitro to be specific for cytomegalovirus antigens. Sequencing depth was assumed to be roughly uniform across donors in the presence/absence analyses, though that assumption may not hold. The study gave a list of about 170 TCR beta chains associated with cytomegalovirus. HLA typing was unavailable for some donors at each locus, so association tests used only the typed subset. In an earlier analysis of some 500 of the donors, most TCR beta V segments were observed in productive rearrangements about 87% or about 30% of the time, broadly matching IMGT annotations. According to a later analysis, parvovirus B19, influenza, CMV and Epstein-Barr virus appeared linked to several top co-occurrence clusters. In a later analysis, HLA-associated TCR beta chains were found to be more clonally expanded and to have lower generation probabilities than equally common non-associated chains. A later genetic analysis associated a missense DCLRE1C variant with V-gene and J-gene trimming of TCR beta chains, and an independent cohort replicated the association.

The germline V gene specifies SGHAT as CDR1 and FQNNGV as CDR2. Here V drops 1 base and J drops 3 bases, and the junction holds 6 bases not matched to any gene. Taken from cysteine to phenylalanine, the CDR3 has 15 residues. Only the CDR3 DNA stays, 45 bases, in frame from base 1. Points on this clone: This receptor's antigen is unknown.

The cohort consisted of approximately 690 healthy bone marrow donors. Cohort members were all nominally healthy when sampled, although unrecorded immune exposures were likely present. The donor was CMV seropositive and was included in the group of some 290 seropositive cohort members. Every donor gave a peripheral blood sample, and the peripheral blood mononuclear cells from that sample were used for TCR beta sequencing. The Qiagen DNeasy Blood Extraction Kit was used to extract genomic DNA from the blood cell samples. The specimen was PBMCs. Rearrangement joined TRBV11-2 to TRBJ2-7; 7 bases in the middle match TRBD2. The source of this sequence is a woman between 45 and 60 years old in good health and CMV-seropositive. CDR3 sequence: CASSLGSRTSYEQYF. The DNA sequence is TGTGCCAGCAGCTTAGGGTCGCGGACTAGCTACGAGCAGTACTTC.